This T cell receptor beta chain was recovered during a study of T cell responses to AZD1222 COVID-19 vaccine. Study-level results: Repertoires were obtained solely post-peak T cell response. Baseline antibody screening turned up just a handful of seropositive AZD1222 recipients.

Assay: immunoSEQ multiplex PCR; the TCRdb copy retains only in-frame clones and omits some. Of approximately 150,000 clones in the sample, 85% to 95% were seen once. With regard to this clone: The antigen remains unidentified.

J lost 10 bases, V lost 4 bases, and 10 bases had no gene match. The CDR3 consists of 15 residues. The germline CDR1 and CDR2 sequences are SGHTA and FQGTGA. This TCR came from an adult who had recovered from COVID-19. The chain combines TRBV7-3 with TRBJ2-1; 10 bases fit TRBD2. The sequencing here drew on peripheral blood, taken after recovery from COVID-19. The CDR3 sequence: CASSSRTSGIGEQFF. The CDR3 DNA sequence: TGTGCCAGCAGCTCGCGGACTAGCGGAATCGGGGAGCAGTTCTTC.